The sequence of this T cell receptor (beta chain) was determined in a study of blood T cell repertoires in COVID-19. Turning to the study itself: Specimens from acute and convalescent COVID-19 originated in the United States, Italy and Spain. T cells, B-cell-depleted T cells, or PBMCs supplied cDNA or gDNA.

The germline CDR1 and CDR2 sequences are MNHNS and SASEGT. V lost 3 bases and J 4 bases, leaving 9 bases between the germline ends. The CDR3 covers 13 residues. In the original workflow: Nucleated cell number was recorded as an estimate derived from reference gene primer amplification. Assay: immunoSEQ multiplex PCR; the TCRdb copy retains only in-frame clones and omits some. That table is the source of V, J and clone size, and D and trimming were worked out from the DNA. The profile shows 200,000 to 250,000 clones, roughly 80% of them singletons. The Seattle patients joined while their infection was active and were tracked longitudinally afterward.

The TCR sequence derives from a woman aged 80 or over with COVID-19, enrolled during active disease. The sequencing input was peripheral blood. The rearrangement uses TRBV6-1 and TRBJ1-1; the D is unclear. DNA for the CDR3: TGTGCCAGCAGTGAGGTCAGGTCCACTGAAGCTTTCTTT. Amino acids: CASSEVRSTEAFF.